This TCR beta chain was found in a study of T-cell reconstitution after alpha-beta-depleted transplantation in children. Ten or more counts support this clonotype. Trimming pared 5 bases from V and 3 bases from J, leaving 5 bases between. CDR1 is SEHNR and CDR2 is FQNEAQ in the germline V gene (reference sequence). CDR3 length equals 11 residues. Preparation of the TCRbeta library was carried out with unique molecular identifiers. TCRdb re-called the PCR reads with MiXCR, one entry per CDR3 protein. The sample yields more than 85,000 distinct CDR3 sequences, around 10% seen once. This rearrangement joins TRBV7-9 to TRBJ2-7; no clear D. The sample here was PBMCs from the stem cell graft donor, taken from the stem cell graft. The sequence was obtained from a human donor who donated a stem cell graft to a child with acute lymphoblastic leukemia. The CDR3 sequence is CASSPYYEQYF. Written as DNA, the CDR3 is TGTGCCAGCAGCCCTTACTACGAGCAGTACTTC.